The sequence of this T cell receptor (beta chain) was determined in a study of blood T cells in healthy people across ages. This clonotype has a count of ten or more. A J-beta primer mix and a sample-barcoded 5' primer were used in a second PCR of roughly 7 to 12 cycles. TCRdb fed the 5' RACE reads into MiXCR, producing one record per CDR3 protein. The table shows about 1,500,000 distinct CDR3 sequences, with approximately 30% occurring only once. No fewer than 7 million PBMCs went into each sample. The sequencing input was blood. This TCR was sampled from a woman under 40 in good health.

CDR3 in amino acids: CASSPQSTGHYEQYF. DNA of the CDR3: TGTGCCAGCAGCCCACAATCGACAGGACACTACGAGCAGTACTTC. This sequence joins TRBV7-2 and TRBJ2-7; D may be TRBD1 (6 bases). Trimming left V 5 bases short and J 3 bases short, with 17 bases between. Germline V gene lookup returns CDR1 SGHTA and CDR2 FQGNSA. The CDR3 extends over 15 amino acids. The whole variable domain, remainder taken from reference TRBV7-2 and TRBJ2-7, is GAGVSQSPSNKVTEKGKDVELRCDPISGHTALYWYRQSLGQGLEFLIYFQGNSAPDKSGLPSDRFSAERTGGSVSTLTIQRTQQEDSAVYLCASSPQSTGHYEQYFGPGTRLTVT.